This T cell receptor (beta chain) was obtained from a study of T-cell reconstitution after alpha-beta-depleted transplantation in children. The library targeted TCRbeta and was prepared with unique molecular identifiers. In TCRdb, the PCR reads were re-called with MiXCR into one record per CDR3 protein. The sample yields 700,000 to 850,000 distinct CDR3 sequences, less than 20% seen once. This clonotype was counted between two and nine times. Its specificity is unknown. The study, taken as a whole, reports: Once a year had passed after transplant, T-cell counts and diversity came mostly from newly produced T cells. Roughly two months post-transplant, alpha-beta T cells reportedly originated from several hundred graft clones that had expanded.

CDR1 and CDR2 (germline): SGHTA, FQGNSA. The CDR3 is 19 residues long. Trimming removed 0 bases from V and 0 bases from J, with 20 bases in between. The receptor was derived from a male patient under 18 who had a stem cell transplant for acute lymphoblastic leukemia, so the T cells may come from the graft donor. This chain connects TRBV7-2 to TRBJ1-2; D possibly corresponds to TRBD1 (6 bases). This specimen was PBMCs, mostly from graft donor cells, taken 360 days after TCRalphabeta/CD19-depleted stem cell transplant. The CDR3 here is CASSLAVRARDKPNYGYTF. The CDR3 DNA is TGTGCCAGCAGCTTAGCGGTTCGGGCGCGGGACAAACCTAACTATGGCTACACCTTC.